Following are 30 T cell receptor beta chains from one sample sequenced in a study of monozygotic twins with inflammatory bowel disease. From its re-call of the 5' RACE reads, TCRdb lists each CDR3 protein once, without DNA. This sample contains about 350,000 distinct CDR3 sequences. Sequencing was carried out using blood. The receptors originated from a human donor with ulcerative colitis or Crohn's disease, or a healthy co-twin of an affected twin (not recorded which).

The rearrangement uses TRBV20-1 and TRBJ2-7; TCRdb selects TRBD1, and the lack of DNA leaves this call unchecked. Germline lookup yields CDR1 DFQATT and CDR2 SNEGSKA (reference sequence). The CDR3 is 15 amino acids. CDR3 region: CSARTPGQGLEEQYF.

The chain employs TRBV27 and TRBJ1-4; checking the TCRdb D call of TRBD1 is not possible without DNA. This CDR3 has 16 residues. The germline CDR1 and CDR2 sequences are MNHEY and SMNVEV (reference sequence). The CDR3 sequence is CASSPDRGPTNEKLFF.

This rearrangement joins TRBV5-1 to TRBJ2-4; TCRdb proposes TRBD1, but this gene call is untestable without DNA. CDR3 length equals 16 residues. Germline values: CDR1 SGHRS, CDR2 YFSETQ. The CDR3 protein is CASSTGHGRLGNIQYF.

This chain connects TRBV19 to TRBJ2-7; the D gene TCRdb calls, TRBD1, cannot be checked with no DNA. Germline V gives CDR1 LNHDA, CDR2 SQIVND (reference sequence). The CDR3 runs 15 residues. The CDR3: CASSPRTGRIYEQYF.

The rearrangement links TRBV28 to TRBJ2-4. Germline loops: CDR1 MDHEN, CDR2 SYDVKM. The CDR3 extends over 12 amino acids. The CDR3: CATNDSKNIQYF.

The J gene is TRBJ1-5, the V gene TRBV20-1. In germline, CDR1 is DFQATT, CDR2 SNEGSKA (reference sequence). The CDR3 is 17 amino acids. CDR3 region: CSASRTVGVNSNQPQHF.

The chain uses TRBV5-6 and TRBJ1-5; TCRdb's D call, TRBD1, is unchecked because there is no DNA. The germline V gene encodes CDR1 SGHDT and CDR2 YYEEEE. CDR3 size: 15 residues. CDR3 region: CASSLGAGSNQPQHF.

This chain uses TRBV7-2 with TRBJ2-7. The CDR3 runs to 17 residues. CDR1 and CDR2 from the germline V gene are SGHTA and FQGNSA. The CDR3 is CASSSHFRSFLSYEQYF.

The chain couples TRBV10-3 to TRBJ1-1; lacking DNA, the TRBD1 call made by TCRdb goes unchecked. The CDR3 has 13 amino acids. In germline, CDR1 is ENHRY, CDR2 SYGVKD. Here the CDR3 reads CAINRGLNTEAFF.

The chain has TRBV20-1 and TRBJ2-3; TCRdb reports TRBD2, a call that lacks DNA to check it against. CDR1 is DFQATT and CDR2 is SNEGSKA in the germline V gene (reference sequence). This CDR3 is 14 amino acids long. The CDR3 sequence: CSAPTTRSTDTQYF.

This rearrangement joins TRBV3-1 to TRBJ2-3; the TCRdb call, TRBD1, lacks DNA for checking. There are 15 residues in the CDR3. CDR1 is LGHDT and CDR2 is YNNKEL in the germline V gene (reference sequence). The CDR3 sequence: CASSQVGAATDTQYF.

The chain recombines TRBV19 with TRBJ2-1; TCRdb lists TRBD2, though no DNA is available to test this call. This CDR3 is built from 14 residues. Germline loops: CDR1 LNHDA, CDR2 SQIVND (reference sequence). The CDR3 protein is CASSMSGSLNEQFF.

The genes are TRBV29-1 and TRBJ2-1; TCRdb gives TRBD2 as the D gene, but with no DNA this cannot be confirmed. The CDR3 sequence is 23 residues long. Germline V gene data show CDR1 as SQVTM and CDR2 as ANQGSEA. CDR3 loop: CSVRGVGTSGGTPPYSSYNEQFF.

The gene calls are TRBV12-3 or TRBV12-4 and TRBJ1-3. The CDR3 spans 13 residues. CDR3 sequence: CASSLRDGNTIYF.

This chain joins TRBV6-1 and TRBJ2-2; the D call of TRBD2 rests on TCRdb alone, since no DNA is present to check it. CDR1 is MNHNS, CDR2 SASEGT, per germline. The CDR3 extends over 16 amino acids. The CDR3 sequence is CASRRAGGVGTGELIF.

The gene calls are TRBV12-3 or TRBV12-4 and TRBJ2-4; TCRdb designates TRBD1, a call that cannot be tested without DNA. CDR3 size: 16 residues. The CDR3 here is CASSIRTVRAKNIQYF.

V is TRBV27 and J is TRBJ2-6; the TRBD2 assignment by TCRdb is unverifiable without DNA. This CDR3 has 16 amino acids. The germline V gene has CDR1 MNHEY and CDR2 SMNVEV (reference sequence). The CDR3 is CASSVLTSRGANVLTF.

This sequence joins TRBV3-1 and TRBJ2-1. The CDR3 is made up of 15 amino acids. From germline, CDR1 is LGHDT and CDR2 YNNKEL (reference sequence). This CDR3 is CASSQSSGAYNEQFF.

V usage is TRBV15 and J usage is TRBJ1-5. This CDR3 has 14 residues. Germline assignment: CDR1 LNHNV and CDR2 YYDKDF (reference sequence). CDR3 sequence: CATSRDPSNQPQHF. The full variable domain, its missing parts supplied by reference TRBV15 and TRBJ1-5, is DAMVIQNPRYQVTQFGKPVTLSCSQTLNHNVMYWYQQKSSQAPKLLFHYYDKDFNNEADTPDNFQSRRPNTSFCFLDIRSPGLGDTAMYLCATSRDPSNQPQHFGDGTRLSIL.

The V gene is TRBV10-2, the J gene TRBJ2-7; TCRdb returns TRBD2, unconfirmable since there is no DNA. CDR3 length: 15 residues. The germline CDR1 and CDR2 sequences are WSHSY and SAAADI. CDR3 in amino acids: CASRSMPGWEDEQYF.

This sequence joins TRBV19 and TRBJ1-5. Germline V CDR1 and CDR2: LNHDA, SQIVND (reference sequence). CDR3 length: 15 residues. The CDR3 loop is CASTPRGGQNQPQHF. Combining the CDR3 with reference TRBV19 and TRBJ1-5 gives the whole variable domain DGGITQSPKYLFRKEGQNVTLSCEQNLNHDAMYWYRQDPGQGLRLIYYSQIVNDFQKGDIAEGYSVSREKKESFPLTVTSAQKNPTAFYLCASTPRGGQNQPQHFGDGTRLSIL.

The rearrangement uses TRBV15 and TRBJ1-6. This CDR3 spans 17 amino acids. CDR1 is LNHNV and CDR2 is YYDKDF in the germline V gene (reference sequence). This CDR3 is CATSRDLRAAANSPLHF.

The genes are TRBV5-6 and TRBJ1-6; as DNA is missing, the TRBD1 call by TCRdb cannot be tested. The CDR3 totals 18 residues. CDR1 is SGHDT and CDR2 is YYEEEE in the germline V gene. CDR3 sequence reads: CASSLEGDSSLYNSPLHF.

CDR3 residues: CASSLAIGGVSFF. The chain has TRBV12-3 or TRBV12-4 and TRBJ2-1. This CDR3 has 13 residues.

The chain carries TRBV29-1 and TRBJ2-7; TCRdb's assignment of TRBD2 cannot be checked, as there is no DNA. This CDR3 contains 13 residues. Germline CDR1 is SQVTM and CDR2 is ANQGSEA. CDR3 region: CSVKSRDYYEQYF.

V usage is TRBV6-2 or TRBV6-3 and J usage is TRBJ1-1; the TRBD1 assignment by TCRdb is unverifiable without DNA. Germline V gene data show CDR1 as MNHEY and CDR2 as SVGEGT. This CDR3 spans 15 amino acids. CDR3 residues: CASSYGAASWTEAFF.

The gene calls are TRBV28 and TRBJ2-1; TCRdb's D gene call, TRBD1, goes unchecked for lack of DNA. CDR3 length equals 17 residues. Germline loops: CDR1 MDHEN, CDR2 SYDVKM. The CDR3 loop reads CASIGQGVGGSYNEQFF.

The chain combines TRBV6-2 or TRBV6-3 with TRBJ1-5; the D call from TCRdb, TRBD1, cannot be confirmed without DNA. There are 12 residues in the CDR3. Germline V gene sequence: CDR1 MNHEY, CDR2 SVGEGT. The CDR3 is CASNMDRAPQHF.

V gene TRBV28 combines with J gene TRBJ2-1; checking the TCRdb D call of TRBD1 is not possible without DNA. The CDR3 extends over 15 amino acids. Germline values: CDR1 MDHEN, CDR2 SYDVKM. This chain's CDR3 is CASSLRQGEYNEQFF.

V usage is TRBV20-1 and J usage is TRBJ1-5. CDR3 length: 12 amino acids. Germline lookup yields CDR1 DFQATT and CDR2 SNEGSKA (reference sequence). The CDR3 spells CSAQKWGQPQHF.